This passage covers 27 T cell receptor beta chains from one sample sequenced in a study of shared clonotypes between healthy human individuals. Libraries were prepared by immunoSEQ multiplex PCR; TCRdb keeps only in-frame clonotypes and omits some of them. The top ten hold 0.1% to 0.15% of the sample, which has roughly 2 million clones, around 95% seen once. The sample comprised naive CD4+ T cells sorted from blood. As for subset: CD45RA+ positively selected. These receptors were obtained from a man aged 18 to 29 in good health.

The V and J genes are TRBV28 and TRBJ2-2, with D possibly matching TRBD2 (7 bases). The CDR3 contains 15 residues. Germline V lookup: CDR1 MDHEN, CDR2 SYDVKM. The V and J ends lost 7 bases and 6 bases respectively, with 18 bases between them. The CDR3 nucleotides read TGTGCCAGCACCCCCGGGGGGCGAGGGTCCGGGGAGCTGTTTTTT. It specifies CASTPGGRGSGELFF.

The chain combines TRBV7-9 with TRBJ2-1, with D perhaps matching TRBD1 (5 bases). The CDR3 has 13 residues. Germline V gene data show CDR1 as SEHNR and CDR2 as FQNEAQ (reference sequence). Between the trimmed V and J ends, which lost 3 bases and 5 bases, there was a span of 8 bases. CDR3 amino acids: CASSLTANNEQFF. CDR3 DNA sequence: TGTGCCAGCAGCTTGACAGCGAACAATGAGCAGTTCTTC.

This CDR3 is CATSIEYQPQHF. CDR3 bases: TGTGCCACCAGCATAGAGTATCAGCCCCAGCATTTT. The chain employs TRBV15 and TRBJ1-5; no clear D. The length of the CDR3 is 12 residues. Germline V CDR1 and CDR2: LNHNV, YYDKDF (reference sequence). V was pared by 4 bases and J by 5 bases, with 6 bases between.

In regard to this clone: The same CDR3 is also encoded by other DNA sequences in this sample. The rearrangement uses TRBV7-2 and TRBJ2-1; TRBD2 matches 7 bases. The CDR3 is 16 residues long. The germline V gene encodes CDR1 SGHTA and CDR2 FQGNSA. The ends lost 1 base at V and 1 base at J; junction bases unmatched: 4. CDR3 bases: TGTGCCAGCAGCTTAGTTTCGGGAGGTTCCTACAATGAGCAGTTCTTC. The encoded protein is CASSLVSGGSYNEQFF.

This rearrangement joins TRBV11-3 to TRBJ2-3; 7 bases align to TRBD1. This CDR3 comprises 18 residues. The germline gives CDR1 SGHNT, CDR2 YENEEA. The J segment lost 0 bases and the V segment lost 2 bases, leaving 11 bases of the junction unmatched. The CDR3 DNA reads TGTGCCAGCAGCTTAAGTTCGGGACAGCGAATTAGCACAGATACGCAGTATTTT. It yields the protein CASSLSSGQRISTDTQYF.

The rearrangement links TRBV29-1 to TRBJ2-5; D uncertain. Trimming shortened V by 0 bases and J by 5 bases, and 10 bases separated the two germline ends. This CDR3 has 13 amino acids. Germline V gene sequence: CDR1 SQVTM, CDR2 ANQGSEA. In nucleotides, the CDR3 is TGCAGCGTTGAAGATTCGGCGTTGGAGACCCAGTACTTC. It codes for CSVEDSALETQYF.

This chain joins TRBV30 and TRBJ1-5, with D tentatively TRBD1 (5 bases). Per germline, CDR1 GTSNPN and CDR2 SVGIG (reference sequence). V was cut by 0 bases and J by 12 bases, with 9 bases left in between. The length of the CDR3 is 11 residues. CDR3 residues: CAWSVGAGQHF. CDR3 coding DNA: TGTGCCTGGAGTGTAGGGGCGGGCCAGCATTTT.

Comment on this clone: Other DNA sequences in this specimen translate into the identical CDR3. The chain employs TRBV9 and TRBJ1-2, with 8 positions matching TRBD1. The germline CDR1 and CDR2 sequences are SGDLS and YYNGEE. The J segment lost 0 bases and the V segment lost 0 bases, leaving 4 bases of the junction unmatched. The CDR3 covers 16 residues. The CDR3 DNA sequence: TGTGCCAGCAGCGTAGAGCAGGGGGCAGCTAACTATGGCTACACCTTC. Amino acid sequence: CASSVEQGAANYGYTF.

The rearrangement joins TRBV29-1 to TRBJ2-3; 7 bases agree with TRBD1. The CDR3 totals 14 residues. CDR1 SQVTM and CDR2 ANQGSEA come from the germline V gene. V lost 6 bases, J lost 4 bases, and 10 bases stayed unmatched. The CDR3 sequence is CSVETGWGPDTQYF. CDR3 nucleotide sequence: TGCAGCGTGGAGACAGGGTGGGGACCAGATACGCAGTATTTT.

CDR3 sequence (DNA): TGTGCCGTTCCCGGGCCTGTGGGGACCTACGAGCAGTACTTC. This encodes CAVPGPVGTYEQYF. The rearrangement uses TRBV10-3 and TRBJ2-7; no firm D call. The V and J ends lost 11 bases and 2 bases respectively, with 19 bases between them. Germline lookup yields CDR1 ENHRY and CDR2 SYGVKD. This CDR3 contains 14 residues.

The gene calls are TRBV4-3 and TRBJ2-7; 12 bases map to TRBD2. This CDR3 has 15 residues. V shed 2 bases, J shed 3 bases, and the junction held 2 bases outside the gene matches. Per germline, CDR1 LGHNA and CDR2 YSLEER. CDR3 nucleotides: TGCGCCAGCAGCCAATTACTAGCGGGAGGCTACGAGCAGTACTTC. Its translation: CASSQLLAGGYEQYF.

The chain recombines TRBV2 with TRBJ2-1; the match to TRBD2 covers 10 bases. Germline-derived CDR1 and CDR2 are SNHLY and FYNNEI. The CDR3 spans 14 residues. The V segment lost 6 bases and the J segment 7 bases; nucleotides outside the gene matches: 6. The CDR3 region has the DNA TGTGCCAGCAGAAGAGCGGGGGGGCCAAATGAGCAGTTCTTC. It translates to CASRRAGGPNEQFF.

CDR3 nucleotide sequence: TGCGCCAGCAGGCCCGAGGGGGCGCGGGACACCATATATTTT. Amino acid sequence: CASRPEGARDTIYF. This chain links TRBV5-1 with TRBJ1-3, with 7 bases fitting TRBD1. J was trimmed by 8 bases and V by 5 bases; bases with no gene match: 10. Germline V gives CDR1 SGHRS, CDR2 YFSETQ. This CDR3 region has 14 residues.

The chain employs TRBV15 and TRBJ1-1; TRBD1 matches 7 bases. The CDR3 length is 15 residues. The germline gives CDR1 LNHNV, CDR2 YYDKDF (reference sequence). Germline trimming cut 1 base from V and 5 bases from J; bases unmatched to any gene: 7. For the CDR3, the DNA is TGTGCCACCAGCAGAGTGACAGGGTCAAGAACTGAAGCTTTCTTT. Translated: CATSRVTGSRTEAFF.

The V and J genes are TRBV11-2 and TRBJ1-1; the D is unclear. Per the germline V gene, CDR1 is SGHAT and CDR2 is FQNNGV. This CDR3 comprises 13 residues. V lost 5 bases and J lost 1, with 8 bases in between. CDR3 in DNA: TGTGCCAGCAGCCCCCTCGGGAACACTGAAGCTTTCTTT. Encoded protein: CASSPLGNTEAFF.

This clone was recorded once. The DNA is omitted, as the CDR3 cannot be located on it reliably, and the CDR3 follows TCRdb's listing. The CDR3 sequence is CASSFGQGSHF. The chain links TRBV5-6 to TRBJ2-7; the table's D call, TRBD1, has no DNA check behind it. CDR1 is SGHDT, CDR2 YYEEEE, per germline. From its first to its last residue, the CDR3 has 11 amino acids.

The chain carries TRBV18 and TRBJ2-3; maybe TRBD2 (6 bases). Trimming cost V 3 bases and J 1 base, with 11 bases left between them. CDR1 and CDR2 from the germline V gene are KGHSH and LQKENI. The length of the CDR3 is 15 residues. CDR3 bases: TGTGCCAGCTCACCCGGGCGGGACCGCACAGATACGCAGTATTTT. This gives the protein CASSPGRDRTDTQYF.

The chain carries TRBV6-1 and TRBJ1-5; TRBD1 matches 11 bases. This CDR3 spans 16 amino acids. CDR1 is MNHNS and CDR2 is SASEGT in the germline V gene. J was trimmed by 4 bases and V by 4 bases; bases with no gene match: 6. The DNA of the CDR3 is TGTGCCAGCAGTGGAGGGACAGGGGGAGGGAATCAGCCCCAGCATTTT. As protein: CASSGGTGGGNQPQHF.

The gene calls are TRBV29-1 and TRBJ1-3; D is uncertain. This CDR3 contains 12 residues. Germline assignment: CDR1 SQVTM and CDR2 ANQGSEA. V gave up 6 bases and J gave up 2 bases, with 8 bases separating them. The CDR3: CSVSHTGNTIYF. The CDR3 DNA follows: TGCAGCGTCTCCCATACTGGAAACACCATATATTTT.

On this clone: This CDR3 is also generated by other DNA sequences in the sample. The chain employs TRBV6-1 and TRBJ2-7; 9 positions match TRBD1. From germline, CDR1 is MNHNS and CDR2 SASEGT. V gave up 0 bases and J gave up 3 bases; unmatched junction bases: 3. The CDR3 has 15 amino acids. The CDR3, as DNA: TGTGCCAGCAGTGAAGCCGGGACAGGGATCTACGAGCAGTACTTC. It specifies CASSEAGTGIYEQYF.

The genes are TRBV11-3 and TRBJ1-6; D is uncertain. The ends were cut back, 3 bases at V and 8 bases at J, with 8 bases in the middle. The germline V gene encodes CDR1 SGHNT and CDR2 YENEEA. The CDR3 runs 13 residues. CDR3 DNA: TGTGCCAGCAGCTTCTCCGGAGATTCACCCCTCCACTTT. Protein sequence: CASSFSGDSPLHF.

The chain couples TRBV19 to TRBJ2-7; D may be TRBD1 (5 bases). This CDR3 has 15 amino acids. Germline CDR1 reads LNHDA; CDR2 reads SQIVND (reference sequence). The V gene lost 4 bases and the J gene lost 2 bases, with 15 bases spanning the gap. This CDR3 reads CASSSTGIRPYEQYF. The CDR3 nucleotides are TGTGCCAGTAGTAGCACAGGAATACGACCCTACGAGCAGTACTTC. Together with reference TRBV19 and TRBJ2-7, the CDR3 gives the full variable domain: DGGITQSPKYLFRKEGQNVTLSCEQNLNHDAMYWYRQDPGQGLRLIYYSQIVNDFQKGDIAEGYSVSREKKESFPLTVTSAQKNPTAFYLCASSSTGIRPYEQYFGPGTRLTVT.

This sequence joins TRBV10-3 and TRBJ2-7; tentatively, D is TRBD2 (6 bases). CDR1 and CDR2 (germline): ENHRY, SYGVKD. The CDR3 runs to 14 residues. V lost 2 bases and J 3 bases, leaving 11 bases between the germline ends. The CDR3 spells CAISERGSNYEQYF. The CDR3 nucleotides read TGTGCCATCAGTGAGCGGGGGTCCAACTACGAGCAGTACTTC.

CDR3 protein: CASSLGGSYVDNEQFF. The CDR3 region has the DNA TGTGCCAGCAGCTTAGGCGGGAGTTACGTAGACAATGAGCAGTTCTTC. This chain connects TRBV11-2 to TRBJ2-1; 7 bases agree with TRBD2. The V and J ends lost 1 base and 5 bases, in that order; junction bases with no gene match: 8. The CDR3 has 16 amino acids. Germline assignment: CDR1 SGHAT and CDR2 FQNNGV.

The rearrangement joins TRBV4-3 to TRBJ2-1; D is perhaps TRBD2 (6 bases). The CDR3 totals 16 residues. The V gene lost 4 bases and the J gene lost 4 bases, with 17 bases spanning the gap. Germline V lookup: CDR1 LGHNA, CDR2 YSLEER. The chain's CDR3 is CASSRALSGDYNEQFF. For the CDR3, the DNA is TGCGCCAGCAGCCGAGCCTTATCGGGGGATTACAATGAGCAGTTCTTC.

The genes are TRBV19 and TRBJ1-5, with no clear D. The CDR3 has 12 amino acids. The V gene lost 5 bases and the J gene lost 4 bases, with 6 bases spanning the gap. CDR1 is LNHDA and CDR2 is SQIVND in the germline V gene (reference sequence). As DNA, the CDR3 is TGTGCCAGTAGTCTGCTGAATCAGCCCCAGCATTTT. As protein: CASSLLNQPQHF.

This clone occurred once. This same CDR3 is encoded by further DNA sequences in the sample. The V gene is TRBV18, the J gene TRBJ2-7, with 9 bases matching TRBD1. The CDR3 length is 15 residues. Germline values: CDR1 KGHSH, CDR2 LQKENI. After removal of 2 bases from V and 4 bases from J, the junction contained 6 bases not matched to a gene. The CDR3 is CASSPATGGTYEQYF. CDR3 nucleotides: TGTGCCAGCTCACCAGCGACAGGGGGTACGTACGAGCAGTACTTC. The entire variable domain, with the rest obtained from reference TRBV18 and TRBJ2-7, is as follows: NAGVMQNPRHLVRRRGQEARLRCSPMKGHSHVYWYRQLPEEGLKFMVYLQKENIIDESGMPKERFSAEFPKEGPSILRIQQVVRGDSAAYFCASSPATGGTYEQYFGPGTRLTVT.